Listed below are T cell receptor beta chains from one sample, sequenced in a study of blood T cell repertoires in COVID-19. Sequencing was performed with immunoSEQ multiplex PCR; in TCRdb, only in-frame clones are kept and a portion is missing. This repertoire shows about 230,000 clones, under 90% found once; its top ten account for around 3.7%. Sequenced: PBMCs or T cells enriched from blood (not recorded which). Receptors originate from a woman aged 25 to 39 with acute COVID-19. Both conserved end residues are part of each CDR3. The D gene is left open where the match is weak. Clone size is not always given. Where it is, it says once, few, many or a class for expanded clones.

13,TRBV3-1/TRBV3-2,.,once,TRBJ1-1,CASSQQVNTEAFF
14,TRBV6-6,.,.,TRBJ2-5,CASSPVGGKETQYF
15,TRBV9,.,once,TRBJ2-5,CASSVQGSDGETQYF
17,TRBV5-1,TRBD2,.,TRBJ2-5,CASSPSYSGLPLETQYF
14,TRBV19,.,.,TRBJ2-6,CASSVISGANVLTF
14,TRBV10-2,.,.,TRBJ1-1,CASSAWTGGTEAFF
17,TRBV28,TRBD1,once,TRBJ1-5,CASSLSLDRDSNQPQHF
14,TRBV19,TRBD1,.,TRBJ1-5,CASSPGQGGQPQHF
13,TRBV5-8,TRBD1,once,TRBJ1-2,CASIRTGNYGYTF
12,TRBV11-2,.,.,TRBJ2-7,CASSSEGGEQYF
16,TRBV6-5,.,.,TRBJ2-6,CASSYFQARGANVLTF
16,TRBV6-6,TRBD1,.,TRBJ1-6,CASSSGQGRPSSPLHF
16,TRBV6-5,TRBD1,.,TRBJ1-4,CASSYGQGPVREKLFF
15,TRBV6-5,.,.,TRBJ1-4,CASRERRTLNEKLFF
16,TRBV6-5,TRBD2,few,TRBJ2-1,CASSYASGGLYNEQFF
13,TRBV1,.,.,TRBJ2-7,CTSSQGHPREQYF
15,TRBV5-1,TRBD1,.,TRBJ1-1,CASSPPVGQGTEAFF
14,TRBV5-4,TRBD1,.,TRBJ1-1,CASSFDRGLGEAFF
14,TRBV7-6,.,.,TRBJ1-2,CASSLAVGRQGYTF
13,TRBV19,TRBD2,.,TRBJ2-1,CASSRAGAGEQFF
15,TRBV11-3,.,.,TRBJ2-3,CASSLDRYETDTQYF
20,TRBV4-1,.,.,TRBJ1-2,CASSQDSGTNFWVFGYGYTF
12,TRBV25-1,.,.,TRBJ1-2,CASSDRDYGYTF
13,TRBV7-9,TRBD2,few,TRBJ2-3,CASSPRTSGGRYF
13,TRBV27,.,.,TRBJ1-2,CASSFGRNYGYTF
12,TRBV28,.,.,TRBJ2-2,CASGANTGELFF
16,TRBV13,TRBD1,.,TRBJ1-6,CASSLARDRADSPLHF
15,TRBV7-2,.,.,TRBJ1-6,CASSLDSGVGSPLHF
13,TRBV30,TRBD1,.,TRBJ1-5,CAWRDREAQPQHF